A single T cell receptor (beta chain) is shown here with its context. The sample contains more than one DNA sequence encoding this CDR3. The data stem from a study of blood T cell repertoires in COVID-19. Study-level information: Donors in the United States, Italy and Spain gave samples during acute or convalescent COVID-19. Sources were T cells, B-cell-depleted T cells, or PBMCs; the material itself was cDNA or gDNA.

In the original workflow: Amplification of reference gene primers was used by the study to estimate nucleated cell counts. Produced via immunoSEQ multiplex PCR; TCRdb's table is partial and in-frame only. V, J and clone size are taken as reported in that table, and D and trimming were inferred from the DNA itself. Altogether about 160,000 clones are present, 60% to 85% being singletons, with the ten largest covering 8.1%. The CDR3 extends over 13 amino acids. Germline V lookup: CDR1 SGHNT, CDR2 YENEEA. The trim removed 5 bases at V and 5 bases at J, leaving 5 bases unmatched. This TCR derives from a man aged 60 to 69 with acute or convalescent COVID-19. Sequencing was carried out using peripheral blood. The chain joins TRBV11-3 to TRBJ2-5; 7 nucleotides align to TRBD2. CDR3: CASSPAGGETQYF. The CDR3, as DNA: TGTGCCAGCAGCCCCGCCGGGGGGGAGACCCAGTACTTC.